This T cell receptor (beta chain) was recovered during a study of T-cell reconstitution after alpha-beta-depleted transplantation in children. General observations from the study: Newly produced T cells mostly accounted for T-cell counts and diversity one year post-transplant. Several hundred rapidly expanded clones from non-depleted graft cells reportedly supplied alpha-beta T cells about two months post-transplant.

Unique molecular identifiers featured in how the TCRbeta library was prepared. TCRdb processed the PCR reads anew with MiXCR; each CDR3 protein has one entry. The data contain a few hundred thousand distinct CDR3 sequences, around 27% of them singletons. As to this clonotype: Its antigen is not known.

Germline V CDR1 and CDR2: SGHKS, YYEKEE (reference sequence). This CDR3 contains 18 residues. The ends lost 4 bases at V and 1 base at J; junction bases unmatched: 10. This TCR was recovered from a boy younger than two with Wiskott-Aldrich syndrome, due to receive a stem cell transplant. The source material was PBMCs, sampled before TCRalphabeta/CD19-depleted stem cell transplant. This rearrangement joins TRBV5-5 to TRBJ2-2; 10 nucleotides agree with TRBD1. Here the CDR3 DNA reads TGTGCCAGCAGCACAGGGACAGGGGTAGGTAGGAACACCGGGGAGCTGTTTTTT. Encoded protein: CASSTGTGVGRNTGELFF.